The source of this T cell receptor (beta chain) is a study of cytomegalovirus exposure and HLA in healthy donors. This clone has a single count. Its antigen is not known. The CDR3 extends over 13 amino acids. CDR1 and CDR2 from the germline V gene are LNHNV and YYDKDF (reference sequence). V was shortened by 5 bases and J by 10 bases, with 15 bases between the two germline ends. Whole-study findings and limits: In vitro checks showed that a few CMV-associated chains really do target CMV antigens.

The PCR ran on 60 Vbeta and 13 Jbeta primers. The method was immunoSEQ multiplex PCR; TCRdb's version includes in-frame clones alone and lacks a portion of them. Among almost 200,000 clones listed, 65% to 90% were seen once. Sequences were obtained from PBMCs. J is TRBJ2-1 and V is TRBV15; D is unresolved. This clonotype was sampled from a woman aged 45-65 years in good health and CMV-seronegative. The DNA for the CDR3 is TGTGCCACCAGCTCCTTGTCCCTCCGGGAGCAGTTCTTC. Encoded protein: CATSSLSLREQFF.